The 26 T cell receptor beta chains listed next were all sequenced from one sample in a study of CD8+ T cells in alopecia areata. RNA was extracted and reverse transcribed into cDNA as the sequencing template. Data came from immunoSEQ multiplex PCR; TCRdb stores just in-frame clones and leaves some out. Of 150,000 to 200,000 clones in the sample, about 67% were seen once. This material consisted of CD8+ T cells sorted from blood, taken at week 0. These receptors all stem from a human donor with alopecia areata.

CDR3 in amino acids: CAMELGAGATLAKNIQYF. The CDR3 DNA follows: TGTGCCATGGAGTTGGGAGCGGGGGCAACGCTAGCCAAAAACATTCAGTACTTC. The J gene is TRBJ2-4, the V gene TRBV30, with TRBD2 matching over 8 bases. The CDR3 spans 18 residues. In germline, CDR1 is GTSNPN, CDR2 SVGIG (reference sequence). V lost 8 bases to trimming and J lost 0 bases; unmatched junction nucleotides: 18.

As regards this clone: Additional DNA sequences in this sample encode the identical CDR3. This chain joins TRBV12-5 and TRBJ2-1; D not resolved. Germline CDR1 LGHNT, CDR2 FRNRAP. The CDR3 consists of 12 residues. V dropped 1 base and J dropped 4 bases, with 2 bases sitting between them. The CDR3 bases are TGTGCTAGTGGTTTGGGATACAATGAGCAGTTCTTC. This encodes CASGLGYNEQFF. The full variable domain, its missing parts supplied by reference TRBV12-5 and TRBJ2-1, is DARVTQTPRHKVTEMGQEVTMRCQPILGHNTVFWYRQTMMQGLELLAYFRNRAPLDDSGMPKDRFSAEMPDATLATLKIQPSEPRDSAVYFCASGLGYNEQFFGPGTRLTVL.

The chain links TRBV7-2 to TRBJ1-6; D is undetermined. Trimming cost V 1 base and J 7 bases, with 8 bases left between them. The CDR3 consists of 14 residues. CDR1 and CDR2 from the germline V gene are SGHTA and FQGNSA. This CDR3 is CASSLGGNNSPLHF. The CDR3 region has the DNA TGTGCCAGCAGCTTAGGTGGGAACAATTCACCCCTCCACTTT.

The chain carries TRBV27 and TRBJ2-3; no firm D call. This CDR3 region has 14 residues. Germline V gives CDR1 MNHEY, CDR2 SMNVEV (reference sequence). V was shortened by 3 bases and J by 0 bases, with 7 bases between the two germline ends. The CDR3 sequence is CASSFIDSTDTQYF. The CDR3 region has the DNA TGTGCCAGCAGTTTTATAGACAGCACAGATACGCAGTATTTT.

J is TRBJ1-4 and V is TRBV5-1; D gene ambiguous. Germline V lookup: CDR1 SGHRS, CDR2 YFSETQ. The CDR3 extends over 15 amino acids. Trimming pared 0 bases from V and 7 bases from J, leaving 13 bases between. In DNA form, the CDR3 reads TGCGCCAGCAGCTTGGTGGCGGGTTATGCTGAAAAACTGTTTTTT. It encodes CASSLVAGYAEKLFF. The full variable domain, with the rest looked up from reference TRBV5-1 and TRBJ1-4, is KAGVTQTPRYLIKTRGQQVTLSCSPISGHRSVSWYQQTPGQGLQFLFEYFSETQRNKGNFPGRFSGRQFSNSRSEMNVSTLELGDSALYLCASSLVAGYAEKLFFGSGTQLSVL.

V gene TRBV6-1 combines with J gene TRBJ1-1; D unresolved. Germline V gene sequence: CDR1 MNHNS, CDR2 SASEGT. The CDR3 is 16 amino acids. V lost 1 base and J 0 bases, leaving 12 bases between the germline ends. The CDR3 bases are TGTGCCAGCAGTGAAGTTGTACACCTTATGAACACTGAAGCTTTCTTT. The encoded protein is CASSEVVHLMNTEAFF.

The rearrangement uses TRBV25-1 and TRBJ1-1; D is unclear. Germline-derived CDR1 and CDR2 are MGHDK and SYGVNS. There are 14 residues in the CDR3. Deletions cut 0 bases from V and 1 base from J, with 6 bases between. The CDR3 protein is CASSEYSENTEAFF. For the CDR3, the DNA is TGTGCCAGCAGTGAATATTCCGAGAACACTGAAGCTTTCTTT.

There are a few counts of this clone. This sequence joins TRBV7-2 and TRBJ1-3; maybe TRBD1 (6 bases). In germline, CDR1 is SGHTA, CDR2 FQGNSA. Trimming took 3 bases from V and 5 from J, leaving 11 bases between them. The CDR3 is made up of 14 amino acids. The CDR3 coding sequence is TGTGCCAGCAGCTTTCCGGGACAACGAAACACCATATATTTT. Encoded protein: CASSFPGQRNTIYF.

V gene TRBV2 combines with J gene TRBJ2-3, with D perhaps TRBD1 (6 bases). The CDR3 totals 17 residues. Per the germline V gene, CDR1 is SNHLY and CDR2 is FYNNEI. V gave up 1 base and J gave up 2 bases, with 16 bases separating them. As DNA, the CDR3 is TGTGCCAGCAGTGAAGAAGGGTCAGGGGTATCCACAGATACGCAGTATTTT. Translation: CASSEEGSGVSTDTQYF.

The V gene is TRBV5-4, the J gene TRBJ2-3, with D hard to call. Deletions cut 4 bases from V and 6 bases from J, with 6 bases between. CDR1 SGHNT and CDR2 YYREEE come from the germline V gene (reference sequence). The CDR3 covers 11 residues. CDR3 coding DNA: TGTGCCAGCAGCACTTCTGATACGCAGTATTTT. Translation: CASSTSDTQYF.

This clone appeared a single time. The V call is TRBV13, the J call TRBJ1-2; D is unclear. The germline CDR1 and CDR2 sequences are PRHDT and FYEKMQ (reference sequence). The CDR3 loop spans 15 amino acids. The germline V and J ends were trimmed by 3 bases and 1 base, with 12 bases remaining between them. The CDR3 here is CASSFPTEDNYGYTF. The CDR3 nucleotides are TGTGCCAGCAGCTTTCCCACAGAGGATAACTATGGCTACACCTTC.

The table lists this clone with a few counts. The chain employs TRBV5-4 and TRBJ1-2; D is unclear. This CDR3 has 12 amino acids. Germline V lookup: CDR1 SGHNT, CDR2 YYREEE (reference sequence). V lost 1 base and J lost 8, with 9 bases in between. CDR3 loop: CASSLSGSGYTF. In DNA, the CDR3 is TGTGCCAGCAGCTTGTCCGGGAGCGGCTACACCTTC.

The chain is built from TRBV29-1 and TRBJ1-1; TRBD1 matches 8 bases. This CDR3 has 10 residues. With 8 bases clipped from V and 10 bases from J, the junction kept 6 bases outside the gene matches. CDR1 and CDR2 from the germline V gene are SQVTM and ANQGSEA. CDR3 nucleotide sequence: TGCAGCACCCACAGGGGGTCAGCTTTCTTT. Amino acid sequence: CSTHRGSAFF. Complete variable domain (other parts from reference TRBV29-1 and TRBJ1-1): SAVISQKPSRDICQRGTSLTIQCQVDSQVTMMFWYRQQPGQSLTLIATANQGSEATYESGFVIDKFPISRPNLTFSTLTVSNMSPEDSSIYLCSTHRGSAFFGQGTRLTVV.

This sequence joins TRBV29-1 and TRBJ1-4; D is unresolved. V lost 7 bases, J lost 6 bases, and 9 bases lay in between. The V gene's germline CDR1 is SQVTM and CDR2 ANQGSEA. This CDR3 contains 11 residues. CDR3 DNA sequence: TGCAGCGGCGGTGTAGATGAAAAACTGTTTTTT. As protein: CSGGVDEKLFF.

This clone was found a few times. The V gene is TRBV29-1, the J gene TRBJ1-1; 7 bases fit TRBD1. The V gene's germline CDR1 is SQVTM and CDR2 ANQGSEA. Trimming cost V 5 bases and J 1 base; bases outside gene matches: 4. The CDR3 covers 13 residues. The CDR3 loop reads CSVPGQKNTEAFF. CDR3 DNA sequence: TGCAGCGTTCCGGGACAGAAGAACACTGAAGCTTTCTTT.

This clone showed up just a few times. This rearrangement joins TRBV29-1 to TRBJ2-3; TRBD2 matches 7 bases. V shed 7 bases and J 0 bases; nucleotides not matched to a gene: 7. The CDR3 is 14 residues long. CDR1 and CDR2 (germline): SQVTM, ANQGSEA. The CDR3 sequence: CSGTLAPSTDTQYF. CDR3 nucleotides: TGCAGCGGGACACTAGCGCCTAGCACAGATACGCAGTATTTT.

The chain uses TRBV5-1 and TRBJ1-1; D not resolved. V lost 0 bases and J lost 2, with 5 bases in between. The CDR3 runs to 13 residues. The germline CDR1 and CDR2 sequences are SGHRS and YFSETQ. CDR3 in amino acids: CASSLVSNTEAFF. The CDR3 DNA reads TGCGCCAGCAGCTTGGTTAGTAACACTGAAGCTTTCTTT.

The chain links TRBV10-2 to TRBJ1-1; D gene ambiguous. Germline V gene data show CDR1 as WSHSY and CDR2 as SAAADI. This CDR3 spans 14 amino acids. Trimming stripped 0 bases from V and 3 bases from J, with 8 bases between. CDR3 sequence reads: CASSESRADTEAFF. CDR3 sequence (DNA): TGCGCCAGCAGTGAGTCCCGGGCGGACACTGAAGCTTTCTTT.

As DNA, the CDR3 is TGTGCCAGCGGCAGGGGGGGCGCAGATACGCAGTATTTT. Its translation: CASGRGGADTQYF. The chain has TRBV6-5 and TRBJ2-3; D is tentatively TRBD1 or TRBD2 (7 bases each). The CDR3 sequence is 13 residues long. CDR1 is MNHEY, CDR2 SVGAGI, per germline. The V and J ends lost 8 bases and 4 bases respectively, with 13 bases between them.

This chain joins TRBV4-2 and TRBJ2-7, with D uncertain. The CDR3 has 14 residues. V gave up 0 bases and J gave up 1 base, with 7 bases separating them. Germline V CDR1 and CDR2: LGHNA, YNFKEQ. The CDR3 DNA is TGTGCCAGCAGCCAAGATTACCGATCCTACGAGCAGTACTTC. Translation: CASSQDYRSYEQYF.

This clone was counted between two and nine times. The genes are TRBV7-2 and TRBJ2-2; maybe TRBD1 (5 bases). The V gene lost 7 bases and the J gene lost 5 bases, with 14 bases spanning the gap. Germline assignment: CDR1 SGHTA and CDR2 FQGNSA. The CDR3 has 14 amino acids. CDR3 amino acids: CASTPPRATGELFF. The CDR3 DNA reads TGTGCCAGCACCCCCCCCAGGGCAACCGGGGAGCTGTTTTTT.

The chain combines TRBV7-9 with TRBJ1-2; no clear D gene. CDR3 length equals 13 residues. V was shortened by 1 base and J by 4 bases, with 7 bases between the two germline ends. Germline CDR1 SEHNR, CDR2 FQNEAQ (reference sequence). The CDR3 region has the DNA TGTGCCAGCAGCTTAGGGCCGGGCTATGGCTACACCTTC. Translation gives CASSLGPGYGYTF. The entire variable domain, with the rest obtained from reference TRBV7-9 and TRBJ1-2, is as follows: DTGVSQNPRHKITKRGQNVTFRCDPISEHNRLYWYRQTLGQGPEFLTYFQNEAQLEKSRLLSDRFSAERPKGSFSTLEIQRTEQGDSAMYLCASSLGPGYGYTFGSGTRLTVV.

The V call is TRBV4-1, the J call TRBJ2-7, with D perhaps TRBD1 (7 bases). Looked up from germline, CDR1 is MGHRA and CDR2 is YSYEKL. Trimming shortened V by 0 bases and J by 3 bases, and 15 bases separated the two germline ends. This CDR3 is 16 amino acids long. The CDR3 bases are TGCGCCAGCAGCCAAGATTGGGCAGGGGGGTACTACGAGCAGTACTTC. This translates into CASSQDWAGGYYEQYF.

The genes are TRBV4-1 and TRBJ2-7, with D hard to call. V dropped 2 bases and J dropped 5 bases, with 10 bases sitting between them. The germline V gene encodes CDR1 MGHRA and CDR2 YSYEKL. This CDR3 region has 13 residues. CDR3 sequence: CASSQSLLNEQYF. CDR3 bases: TGCGCCAGCAGCCAATCCTTGTTGAACGAGCAGTACTTC.

V gene TRBV13 combines with J gene TRBJ2-1, with D perhaps TRBD2 (6 bases). The V end lost 5 bases, the J end lost 1 base, and 12 bases lay between the germline ends. The V gene's germline CDR1 is PRHDT and CDR2 FYEKMQ (reference sequence). The CDR3 is made up of 15 amino acids. The chain's CDR3 is CASSTTSRSYNEQFF. The CDR3 coding sequence is TGTGCCAGCAGCACAACTAGCCGGTCCTACAATGAGCAGTTCTTC.

The chain employs TRBV10-2 and TRBJ2-7; D remains ambiguous. V was pared by 2 bases and J by 2 bases, with 4 bases between. The CDR3 is 12 amino acids. Germline assignment: CDR1 WSHSY and CDR2 SAAADI. The CDR3 coding sequence is TGCGCCAGCAGTGAGCCCACCTACGAGCAGTACTTC. Translation gives CASSEPTYEQYF.